The present T cell receptor beta chain was sequenced within a study of T cells in Graves' hyperthyroidism and ophthalmopathy (dated by TCRdb to about 2019). With regard to the full study: Peripheral blood was sampled at the time of initial diagnosis, prior to any treatment. In addition, the study compared T-cell repertoires in thyroid tissue and in blood from over 5 Graves' hyperthyroidism patients. An independent validation cohort of about 20 hyperthyroidism patients and 17 patients who later progressed to ophthalmopathy tested prospective prediction of ophthalmopathy. According to the paper, TCR Vbeta CDR3 sequencing was carried out on over 130 peripheral blood samples, which came from more than 40 ophthalmopathy, 75 or so hyperthyroidism and approximately 17 progressor patients. To identify distinguishing TCR V-J signatures, a discovery cohort of 100 patients was used, comprising 40 to 45 with Graves' ophthalmopathy and 55 to 65 with stable Graves' hyperthyroidism. After blood sampling, hyperthyroidism patients were treated with methimazole at a starting dose of 30 mg daily, and ophthalmopathy patients were treated with high-dose intravenous methylprednisolone. The 100 or so discovery patients were randomly split 7:3 into training and test sets. Overall study results and their limits: Most expanded thyroid clonotypes (frequency above 0.001) were also found in blood, which suggests that blood repertoires may mirror thyroid immune responses. In validation, the model predicted progression to ophthalmopathy with roughly 66% sensitivity and roughly 72% specificity, a median of 6.5 months before onset. No statistical method was used to fix the sample size in advance, and group allocation was not hidden from the investigators. Ophthalmopathy was separated from stable hyperthyroidism by a 13 V-J signature model, with just over 85% sensitivity and about 81% specificity obtained in cross-validation and 80%/75% obtained in testing.

The TCR beta CDR3 regions were amplified from the RNA transcripts. The first round of RT-PCR for the TCR CDR3 was performed with the HTBI primer set and the Qiagen OneStep RT-PCR kit. A second multiplex PCR round built the libraries, followed by size selection and purification. Sequencing of the libraries was done on an Illumina HiSeq2000 using paired-end 100 bp reads. The authors' analysis ran thus. SOAPnuke was used to process the raw data, throwing out any read that contained adapters or uncalled bases, had a mean Phred below 15, or lacked an exact constant-primer or identifier match. COPE v1.2.5 was used to merge the high-quality paired reads, and each unique nucleotide sequence was defined as a clonotype. MiTCR v1.1 was used to align clonotypes to the IMGT TRBV, TRBD and TRBJ reference segments. Analysis was restricted to V-J combinations with a frequency above 0.0001, which covered about 99% of repertoires. The TCS score was defined as the ratio of F50 (clonal expansion) to E x V (chaos), calculated using BLOSUM62-based TCRdist between CDR3 peptides within each V-J. Welch's t-statistics and random forest reduced approximately 520 V-J features to 13, which were used in a naive Bayes classifier (R e1071). TCRdb applied fastp at Q25 and MiXCR to the public reads, then kept only in-frame beta chains. Entries are consolidated by CDR3 protein sequence, retaining the most common genes and DNA. The V and J calls follow TCRdb's processing rather than the paper's. In all, the sample holds roughly 600,000 distinct CDR3 sequences, and approximately 15% of those were seen once. The ten largest make up around 13% of the sample.

Moderately to severely active disease, a Clinical Activity Score of at least 3, a NOSPECS grade of at least 4, and a duration under 3 months were present in ophthalmopathy patients. Any patient with an uncontrolled infection, another autoimmune disease, pregnancy or lactation was excluded. Diagnoses relied on clinical symptoms, serum thyroxine and TRAb, thyroid ultrasound and orbital computed tomography. PBMCs were separated from over 9 ml of fresh peripheral blood using Ficoll-Paque density gradient centrifugation. Total RNA was extracted with Trizol reagent, and quality was checked on an Agilent 2100 Bioanalyzer. The germline V gene (reference sequence) specifies DFQATT as CDR1 and SNEGSKA as CDR2. Trimming leaves V shorter by 1 base and J shorter by 0 bases, with the junction holding 8 bases beyond the gene matches. There are 17 amino acids in the CDR3, from cysteine to phenylalanine inclusive. Just the 51-base CDR3 DNA is kept, in frame starting at base 1.

This clonotype appeared a few times. It lacks a known antigen. There are no base qualities to consult, and no much larger clone falls within one base. The sequenced sample was blood. The source is a woman aged 45-65 years with Graves' ophthalmopathy. Rearrangement joined TRBV20-1 to TRBJ2-3; 9 central bases correspond to TRBD2. The CDR3 protein is CSARVAGEVWSTDTQYF. The DNA sequence follows: TGCAGTGCTAGAGTAGCGGGAGAGGTGTGGAGCACAGATACGCAGTATTTT.